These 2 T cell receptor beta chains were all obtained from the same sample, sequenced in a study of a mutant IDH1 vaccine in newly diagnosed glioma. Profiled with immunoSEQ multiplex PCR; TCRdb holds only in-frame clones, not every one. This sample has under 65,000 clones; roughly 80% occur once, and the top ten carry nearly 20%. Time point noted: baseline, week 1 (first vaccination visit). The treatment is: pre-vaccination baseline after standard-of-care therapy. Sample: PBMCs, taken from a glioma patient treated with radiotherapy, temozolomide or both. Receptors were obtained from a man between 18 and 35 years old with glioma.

The CDR3 DNA follows: TGCGCCAGCAGCCAGGGTGCCGAATGGGACAGTAGGCTGAACACTGAAGCTTTCTTT. Protein product: CASSQGAEWDSRLNTEAFF. V is TRBV5-1 and J is TRBJ1-1, with 7 bases identical to TRBD1. This CDR3 spans 19 amino acids. The J segment lost 0 bases and the V segment lost 4 bases, leaving 18 bases of the junction unmatched. Per germline, CDR1 SGHRS and CDR2 YFSETQ.

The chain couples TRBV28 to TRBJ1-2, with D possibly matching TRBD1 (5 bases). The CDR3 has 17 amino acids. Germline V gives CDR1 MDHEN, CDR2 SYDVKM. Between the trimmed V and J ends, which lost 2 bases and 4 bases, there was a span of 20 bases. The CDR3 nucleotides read TGTGCCAGCAGTTTAGTGATGCAGGGAACGGGGGTCTATGGCTACACCTTC. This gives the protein CASSLVMQGTGVYGYTF.